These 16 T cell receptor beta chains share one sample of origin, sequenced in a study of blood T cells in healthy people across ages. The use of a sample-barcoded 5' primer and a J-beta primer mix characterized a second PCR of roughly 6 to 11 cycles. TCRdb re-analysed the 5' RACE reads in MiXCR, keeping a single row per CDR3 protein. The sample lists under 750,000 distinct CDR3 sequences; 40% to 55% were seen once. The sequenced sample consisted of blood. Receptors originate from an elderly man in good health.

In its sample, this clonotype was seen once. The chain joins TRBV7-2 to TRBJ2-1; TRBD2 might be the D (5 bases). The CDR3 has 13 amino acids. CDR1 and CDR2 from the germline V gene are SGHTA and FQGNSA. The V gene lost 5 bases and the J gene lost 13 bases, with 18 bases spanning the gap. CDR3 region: CASSRLGSAKQFF. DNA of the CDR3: TGTGCCAGCAGCCGCCTAGGGAGTGCGAAACAGTTCTTC.

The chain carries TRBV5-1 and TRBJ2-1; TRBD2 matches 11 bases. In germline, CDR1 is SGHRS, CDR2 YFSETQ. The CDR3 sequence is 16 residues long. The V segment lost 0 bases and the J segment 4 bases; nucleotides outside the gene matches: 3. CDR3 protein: CASSLEASGGYNEQFF. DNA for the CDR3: TGCGCCAGCAGCTTGGAGGCTAGCGGGGGGTACAATGAGCAGTTCTTC.

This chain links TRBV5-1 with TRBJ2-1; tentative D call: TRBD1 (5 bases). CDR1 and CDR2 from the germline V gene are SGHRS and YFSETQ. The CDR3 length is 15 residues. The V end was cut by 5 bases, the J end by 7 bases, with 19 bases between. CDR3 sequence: CASRSTRTTKNEQFF. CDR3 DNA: TGCGCCAGCAGATCCACCAGGACAACTAAGAATGAGCAGTTCTTC.

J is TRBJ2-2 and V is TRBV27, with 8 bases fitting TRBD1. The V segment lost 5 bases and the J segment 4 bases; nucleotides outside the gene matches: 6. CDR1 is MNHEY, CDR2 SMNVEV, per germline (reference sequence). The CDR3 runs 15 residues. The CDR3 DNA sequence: TGTGCCAGCAGTAAATCCCAGGGGGCCACCGGGGAGCTGTTTTTT. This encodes CASSKSQGATGELFF.

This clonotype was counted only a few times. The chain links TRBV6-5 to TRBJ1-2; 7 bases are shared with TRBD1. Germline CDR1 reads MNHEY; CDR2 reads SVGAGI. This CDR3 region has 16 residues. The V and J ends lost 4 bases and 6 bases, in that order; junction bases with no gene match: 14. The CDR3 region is CASSLSSGGYRDGYTF. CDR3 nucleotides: TGTGCCAGCAGTTTGTCATCAGGGGGTTATAGAGATGGCTACACCTTC.

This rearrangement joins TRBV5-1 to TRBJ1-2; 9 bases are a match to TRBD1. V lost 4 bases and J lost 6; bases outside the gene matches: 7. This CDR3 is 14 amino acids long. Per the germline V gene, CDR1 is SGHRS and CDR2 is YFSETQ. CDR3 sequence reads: CASSVPGQGHGYTF. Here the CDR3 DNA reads TGCGCCAGCAGCGTGCCGGGACAGGGCCATGGCTACACCTTC.

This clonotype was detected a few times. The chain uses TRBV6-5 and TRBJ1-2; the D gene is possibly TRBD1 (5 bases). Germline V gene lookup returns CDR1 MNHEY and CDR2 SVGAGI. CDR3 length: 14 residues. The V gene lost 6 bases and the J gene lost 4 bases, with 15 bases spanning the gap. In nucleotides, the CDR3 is TGTGCCAGCAGCAACTACGGGGGTAGCTATGGCTACACCTTC. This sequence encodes CASSNYGGSYGYTF.

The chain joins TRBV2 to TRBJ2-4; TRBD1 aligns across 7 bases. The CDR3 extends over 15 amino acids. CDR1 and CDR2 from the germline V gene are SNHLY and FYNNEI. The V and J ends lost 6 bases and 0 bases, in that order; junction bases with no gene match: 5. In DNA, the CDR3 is TGTGCCAGCAGCTTACAGGGGCTAGCCAAAAACATTCAGTACTTC. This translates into CASSLQGLAKNIQYF.

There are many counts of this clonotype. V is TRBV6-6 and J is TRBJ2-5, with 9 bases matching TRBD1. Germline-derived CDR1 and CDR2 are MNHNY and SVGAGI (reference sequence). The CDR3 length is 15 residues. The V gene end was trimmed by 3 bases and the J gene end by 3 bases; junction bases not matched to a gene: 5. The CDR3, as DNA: TGTGCCAGCAGTTATCCCGGGACAGGGAAAGAGACCCAGTACTTC. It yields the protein CASSYPGTGKETQYF.

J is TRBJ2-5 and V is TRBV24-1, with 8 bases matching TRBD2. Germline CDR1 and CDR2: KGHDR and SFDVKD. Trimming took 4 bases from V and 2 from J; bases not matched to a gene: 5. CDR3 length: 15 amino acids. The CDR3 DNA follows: TGTGCCACCAGTGAGCCGCGGGGGGATCAAGAGACCCAGTACTTC. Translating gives CATSEPRGDQETQYF.

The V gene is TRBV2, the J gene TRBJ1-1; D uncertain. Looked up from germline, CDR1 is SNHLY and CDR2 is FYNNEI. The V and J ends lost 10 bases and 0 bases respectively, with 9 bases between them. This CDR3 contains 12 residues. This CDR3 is CATRALNTEAFF. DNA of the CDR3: TGTGCCACCCGGGCTCTGAACACTGAAGCTTTCTTT.

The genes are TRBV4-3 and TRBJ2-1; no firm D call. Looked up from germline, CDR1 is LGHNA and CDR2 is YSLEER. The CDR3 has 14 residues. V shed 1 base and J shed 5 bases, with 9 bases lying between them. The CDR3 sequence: CASSQVGAHNEQFF. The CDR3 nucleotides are TGCGCCAGCAGCCAAGTTGGCGCCCACAATGAGCAGTTCTTC.

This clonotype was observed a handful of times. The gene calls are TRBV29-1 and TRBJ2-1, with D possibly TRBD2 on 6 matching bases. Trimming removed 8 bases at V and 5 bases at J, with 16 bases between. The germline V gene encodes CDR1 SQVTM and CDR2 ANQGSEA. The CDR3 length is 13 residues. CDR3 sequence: CSTSGGLNNEQFF. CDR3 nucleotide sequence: TGCAGCACGAGTGGAGGGCTCAACAATGAGCAGTTCTTC.

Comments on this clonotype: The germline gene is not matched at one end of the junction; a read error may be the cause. The CDR3 region is CASSLGRTYGDTF. The CDR3 nucleotides read TGTGCCAGCAGCTTAGGCCGGACCTATGGCGACACCTTC. J is TRBJ1-2 and V is TRBV7-2, with D unclear. Germline CDR1 reads SGHTA; CDR2 reads FQGNSA. The CDR3 spans 13 residues.

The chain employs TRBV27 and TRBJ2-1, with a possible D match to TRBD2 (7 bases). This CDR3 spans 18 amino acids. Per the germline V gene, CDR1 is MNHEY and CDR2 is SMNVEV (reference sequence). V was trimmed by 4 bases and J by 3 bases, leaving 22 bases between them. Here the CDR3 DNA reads TGTGCCAGCAGTTCCCCGGGCAGCGGGACAACGGGCTACAATGAGCAGTTCTTC. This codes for CASSSPGSGTTGYNEQFF.

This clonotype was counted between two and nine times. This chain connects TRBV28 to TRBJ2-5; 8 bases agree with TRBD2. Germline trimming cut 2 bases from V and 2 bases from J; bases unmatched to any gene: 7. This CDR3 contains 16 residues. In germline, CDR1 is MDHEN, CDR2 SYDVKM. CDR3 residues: CASSLAGGRSQETQYF. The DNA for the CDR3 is TGTGCCAGCAGTTTAGCGGGCGGGAGGTCTCAAGAGACCCAGTACTTC.